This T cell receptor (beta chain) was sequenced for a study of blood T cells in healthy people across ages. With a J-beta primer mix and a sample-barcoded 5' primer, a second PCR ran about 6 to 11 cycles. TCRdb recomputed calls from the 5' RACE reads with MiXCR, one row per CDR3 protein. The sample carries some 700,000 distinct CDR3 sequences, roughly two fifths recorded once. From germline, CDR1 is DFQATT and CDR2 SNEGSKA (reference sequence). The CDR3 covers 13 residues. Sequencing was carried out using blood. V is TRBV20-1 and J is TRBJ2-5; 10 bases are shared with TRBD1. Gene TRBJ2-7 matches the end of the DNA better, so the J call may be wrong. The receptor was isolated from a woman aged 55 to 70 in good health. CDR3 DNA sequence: TGCAGTGCCCCGGGACAGGGGACCCACGAGCAGTACTTC. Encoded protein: CSAPGQGTHEQYF.